This T cell receptor beta chain was documented in a study of blood T cell repertoires in COVID-19. On the study more broadly: Sites in the United States, Italy and Spain provided acute and convalescent COVID-19 samples. Sample material is recorded as cDNA or gDNA derived from T cells, B-cell-depleted T cells, or PBMCs.

The CDR3 has 13 residues. V dropped 6 bases and J dropped 3 bases, with 11 bases sitting between them. The germline gives CDR1 MNHEY, CDR2 SMNVEV (reference sequence). In the study's own analysis: Estimation of nucleated cell counts relied on the amplification of reference gene primers. The protocol was immunoSEQ multiplex PCR, while the TCRdb copy is restricted to in-frame clones and leaves out a portion. That table furnishes V, J and clone size, whereas the DNA furnished D and trimming. The table has more than 150,000 clones, 80% to 90% seen once. The sequence came from a woman in her forties or fifties with acute or convalescent COVID-19. J is TRBJ1-1 and V is TRBV27, with D maybe TRBD1 (5 bases). The sample taken for sequencing was peripheral blood. The CDR3 nucleotides read TGTGCCAGCAGCCCAGACAGATACACTGAAGCTTTCTTT. This encodes CASSPDRYTEAFF.